A selection of T cell receptor beta chains follows, all from one sample in a study of identical twins. TCRdb re-analysed the 5' RACE reads in MiXCR, keeping a single row per CDR3 protein. The sample holds some 500,000 distinct CDR3 sequences, 7.5% to 10% seen once. These data were also filed under a second study, of yellow fever vaccine responses in identical twins.

Sequencing input: PBMCs. The origin of the receptors is a woman aged 18-35 years in good health. Each CDR3 is given with its conserved first and last residue. A D gene is named only where the DNA matches it firmly. Rows may omit the clone size; those that give it use once, few, many or a size class.

d_call	clone_size	v_call	j_call	cdr3_aa	cdr3_nt
TRBD2	NA	TRBV6-1	TRBJ2-5	CASSAGTSGGRYQETQYF	TGTGCCAGCAGTGCTGGGACTAGCGGGGGCCGGTACCAAGAGACCCAGTACTTC
NA	many	TRBV11-2	TRBJ2-7	CASSFLHLLGDNTYEQYF	TGTGCCAGCAGCTTCCTACACTTACTGGGGGACAATACCTACGAGCAGTACTTC
TRBD1	many	TRBV4-3	TRBJ2-1	CASSQDWDRGRYNEQFF	TGCGCCAGCAGCCAAGACTGGGACAGGGGGCGATATAATGAGCAGTTCTTC
TRBD1	few	TRBV6-2/TRBV6-3	TRBJ2-7	CASSYSRQGSYEQYF	TGTGCCAGCAGTTACTCCCGACAGGGCTCCTACGAGCAGTACTTC
TRBD2	NA	TRBV19	TRBJ2-1	CASSQTSAGMNEQFF	TGTGCCAGTAGTCAGACTAGCGCGGGGATGAATGAGCAGTTCTTC
NA	many	TRBV6-5	TRBJ1-1	CASSSRSNTEAFF	TGTGCCAGCAGTTCCAGATCCAACACTGAAGCTTTCTTT
TRBD1	many	TRBV20-1	TRBJ1-5	CSAPGTGGQQPQHF	TGCAGTGCCCCCGGGACAGGGGGCCAACAGCCCCAGCATTTT
NA	NA	TRBV6-1	TRBJ2-3	CASSEWDHSTDTQYF	TGTGCCAGCAGTGAATGGGATCACAGCACAGATACGCAGTATTTT
NA	NA	TRBV12-3/TRBV12-4	TRBJ2-5	CASNPRPGGSKTQYF	TGTGCCAGCAACCCCCGGCCAGGGGGGAGCAAGACCCAGTACTTC
TRBD2	NA	TRBV20-1	TRBJ2-1	CSATPLAGGPHEQFF	TGCAGTGCTACCCCCCTAGCGGGGGGGCCCCATGAGCAGTTCTTC
TRBD2	NA	TRBV12-3/TRBV12-4	TRBJ2-5	CASSLNGGGPPDF	TGTGCCAGCAGTTTGAACGGGGGGGGCCCTCCCGACTTC
TRBD1	few	TRBV27	TRBJ1-4	CASSHGTGDEKLFF	TGTGCCAGCAGCCATGGGACAGGGGATGAAAAACTGTTTTTT
NA	many	TRBV12-3/TRBV12-4	TRBJ2-3	CASLGGTQNRDTQYF	TGTGCCAGCCTGGGTGGGACCCAGAATAGGGATACGCAGTATTTT
TRBD1	few	TRBV7-9	TRBJ2-1	CASSGGDRGLNNEQFF	TGTGCCAGCAGCGGGGGGGACAGGGGATTAAACAATGAGCAGTTCTTC
NA	NA	TRBV6-1	TRBJ2-5	CASRRQELYQETQYF	TGTGCCAGCAGGCGACAGGAGTTGTACCAAGAGACCCAGTACTTC
TRBD1	few	TRBV10-3	TRBJ2-5	CAISETGAQETQYF	TGTGCCATCAGTGAGACAGGGGCCCAAGAGACCCAGTACTTC